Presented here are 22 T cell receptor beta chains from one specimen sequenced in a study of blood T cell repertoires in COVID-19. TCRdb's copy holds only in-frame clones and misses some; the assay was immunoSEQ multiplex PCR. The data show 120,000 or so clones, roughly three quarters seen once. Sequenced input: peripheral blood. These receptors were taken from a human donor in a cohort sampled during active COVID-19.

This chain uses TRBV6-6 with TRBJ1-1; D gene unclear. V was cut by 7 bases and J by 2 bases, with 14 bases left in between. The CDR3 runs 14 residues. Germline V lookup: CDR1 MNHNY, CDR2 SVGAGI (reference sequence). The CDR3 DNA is TGTGCCAGCATCTACGGGGTGGCCAACACTGAAGCTTTCTTT. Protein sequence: CASIYGVANTEAFF.

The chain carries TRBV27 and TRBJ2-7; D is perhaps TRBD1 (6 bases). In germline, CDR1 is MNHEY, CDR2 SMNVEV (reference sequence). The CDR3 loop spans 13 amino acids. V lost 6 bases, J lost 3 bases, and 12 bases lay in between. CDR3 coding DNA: TGTGCCAGCAGCTCGGGACAAGACTACGAGCAGTACTTC. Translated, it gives CASSSGQDYEQYF.

The CDR3 DNA reads as TGTGCCAGCAGTGGACTAGCGGGTAGCACAGATACGCAGTATTTT. Encoded protein: CASSGLAGSTDTQYF. The chain links TRBV6-6 to TRBJ2-3; 11 nucleotides match TRBD2. V was pared by 5 bases and J by 0 bases, with 1 base of the junction left unmatched. CDR3 length equals 15 residues. CDR1 is MNHNY and CDR2 is SVGAGI in the germline V gene (reference sequence).

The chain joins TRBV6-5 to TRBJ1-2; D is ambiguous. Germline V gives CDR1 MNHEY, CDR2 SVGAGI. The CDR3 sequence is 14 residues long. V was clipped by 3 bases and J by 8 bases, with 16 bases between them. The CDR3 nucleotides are TGTGCCAGCAGTTATGGAGGCTCTATGACGGGCTACACCTTC. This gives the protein CASSYGGSMTGYTF.

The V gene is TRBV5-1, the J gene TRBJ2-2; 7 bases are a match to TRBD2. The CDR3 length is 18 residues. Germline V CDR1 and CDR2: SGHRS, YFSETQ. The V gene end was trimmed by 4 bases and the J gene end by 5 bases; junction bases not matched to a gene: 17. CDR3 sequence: CASSPPFLAEKGTGELFF. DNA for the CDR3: TGCGCCAGCAGCCCCCCCTTTCTAGCGGAGAAAGGGACCGGGGAGCTGTTTTTT.

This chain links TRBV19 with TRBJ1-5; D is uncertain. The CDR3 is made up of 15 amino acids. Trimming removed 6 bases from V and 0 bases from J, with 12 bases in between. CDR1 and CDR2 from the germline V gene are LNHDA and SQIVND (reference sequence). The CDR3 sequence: CASRRGRDSNQPQHF. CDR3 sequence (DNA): TGTGCCAGTAGACGCGGGCGGGATAGCAATCAGCCCCAGCATTTT.

The CDR3 reads CASSLDRGPGTYEQYF. The CDR3, as DNA: TGTGCCAGCAGTCTCGACAGGGGGCCAGGAACCTACGAGCAGTACTTC. The chain links TRBV28 to TRBJ2-7, with TRBD1 matching 10 bases. Trimming took 5 bases from V and 2 from J; bases not matched to a gene: 9. Looked up from germline, CDR1 is MDHEN and CDR2 is SYDVKM. CDR3 length: 16 amino acids.

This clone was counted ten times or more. The CDR3 DNA follows: TGTGCCAGCAGTCATGGCCAGCGGAGGTATGGCTACACCTTC. Amino acid sequence: CASSHGQRRYGYTF. This chain connects TRBV3-1 (or the pseudogene TRBV3-2) to TRBJ1-2; D not resolved. V was cut by 6 bases and J by 5 bases, with 16 bases left in between. This CDR3 has 14 residues. Germline assignment: CDR1 LGHDT and CDR2 YNNKEL (reference sequence).

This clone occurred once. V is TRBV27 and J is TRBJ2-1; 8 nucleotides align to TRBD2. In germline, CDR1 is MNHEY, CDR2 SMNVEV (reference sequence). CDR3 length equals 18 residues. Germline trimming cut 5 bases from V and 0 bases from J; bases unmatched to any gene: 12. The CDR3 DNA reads TGTGCCAGCAGTCCCCCGGGCGGGGGGCGTAGCTCCTACAATGAGCAGTTCTTC. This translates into CASSPPGGGRSSYNEQFF.

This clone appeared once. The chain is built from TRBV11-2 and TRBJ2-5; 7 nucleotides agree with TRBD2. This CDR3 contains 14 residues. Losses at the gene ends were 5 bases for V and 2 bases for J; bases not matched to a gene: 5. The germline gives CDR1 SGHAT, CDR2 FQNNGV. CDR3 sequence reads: CASSRTRSQETQYF. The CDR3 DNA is TGTGCCAGCAGCAGGACTAGGAGTCAAGAGACCCAGTACTTC.

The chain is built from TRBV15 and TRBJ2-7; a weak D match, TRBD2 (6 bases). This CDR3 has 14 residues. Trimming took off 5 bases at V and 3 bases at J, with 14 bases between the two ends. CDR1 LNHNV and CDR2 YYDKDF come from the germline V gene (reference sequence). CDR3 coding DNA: TGTGCCACCAGCGTCCGGGACGGGGGCTACGAGCAGTACTTC. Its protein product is CATSVRDGGYEQYF.

The DNA of the CDR3 is TGTGCCACCAGCCGACGGGACAGCTCCTACAATGAGCAGTTCTTC. Its translation is CATSRRDSSYNEQFF. The rearrangement joins TRBV24-1 to TRBJ2-1, with 7 bases lining up with TRBD1. Germline V gene data show CDR1 as KGHDR and CDR2 as SFDVKD. This CDR3 comprises 15 residues. V lost 7 bases, J lost 0 bases, and 5 bases stayed unmatched.

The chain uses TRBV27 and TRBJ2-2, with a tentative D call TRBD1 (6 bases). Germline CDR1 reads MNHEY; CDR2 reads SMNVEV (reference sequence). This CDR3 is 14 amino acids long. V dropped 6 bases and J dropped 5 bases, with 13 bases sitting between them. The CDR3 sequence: CASRGFTGTGELFF. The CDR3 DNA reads TGTGCCAGCAGGGGATTTACAGGGACCGGGGAGCTGTTTTTT.

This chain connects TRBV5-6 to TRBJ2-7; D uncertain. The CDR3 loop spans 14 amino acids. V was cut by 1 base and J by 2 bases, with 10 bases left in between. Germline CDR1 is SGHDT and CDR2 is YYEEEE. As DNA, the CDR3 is TGTGCCAGCAGCTTGTCCAGTTACACCTACGAGCAGTACTTC. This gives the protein CASSLSSYTYEQYF. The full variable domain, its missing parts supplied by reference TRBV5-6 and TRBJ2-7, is DAGVTQSPTHLIKTRGQQVTLRCSPKSGHDTVSWYQQALGQGPQFIFQYYEEEERQRGNFPDRFSGHQFPNYSSELNVNALLLGDSALYLCASSLSSYTYEQYFGPGTRLTVT.

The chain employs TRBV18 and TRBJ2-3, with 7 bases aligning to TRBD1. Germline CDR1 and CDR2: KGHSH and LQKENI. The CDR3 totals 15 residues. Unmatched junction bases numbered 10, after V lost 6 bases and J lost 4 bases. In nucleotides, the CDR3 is TGTGCCAGCTCGGAAAGACAGGGAGTCGCAGATACGCAGTATTTT. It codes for CASSERQGVADTQYF. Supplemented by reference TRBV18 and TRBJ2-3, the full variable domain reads NAGVMQNPRHLVRRRGQEARLRCSPMKGHSHVYWYRQLPEEGLKFMVYLQKENIIDESGMPKERFSAEFPKEGPSILRIQQVVRGDSAAYFCASSERQGVADTQYFGPGTRLTVL.

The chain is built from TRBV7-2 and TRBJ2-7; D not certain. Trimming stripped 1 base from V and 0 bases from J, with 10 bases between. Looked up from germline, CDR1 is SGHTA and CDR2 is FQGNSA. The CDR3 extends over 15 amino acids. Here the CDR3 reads CASSLDRVSSYEQYF. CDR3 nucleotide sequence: TGTGCCAGCAGCTTAGACCGGGTAAGCTCCTACGAGCAGTACTTC.

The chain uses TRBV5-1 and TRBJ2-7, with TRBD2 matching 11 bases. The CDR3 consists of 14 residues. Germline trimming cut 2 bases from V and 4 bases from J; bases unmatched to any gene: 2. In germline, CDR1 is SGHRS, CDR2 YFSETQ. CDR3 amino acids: CASSLVAGGYEQYF. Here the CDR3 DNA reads TGCGCCAGCAGCTTAGTAGCGGGGGGGTACGAGCAGTACTTC.

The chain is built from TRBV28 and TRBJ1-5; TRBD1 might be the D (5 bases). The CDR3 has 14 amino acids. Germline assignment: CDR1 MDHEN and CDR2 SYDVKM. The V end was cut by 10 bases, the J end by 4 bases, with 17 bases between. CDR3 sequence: CATLGGRGNQPQHF. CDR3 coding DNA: TGTGCCACCCTGGGGGGGAGGGGTAATCAGCCCCAGCATTTT.

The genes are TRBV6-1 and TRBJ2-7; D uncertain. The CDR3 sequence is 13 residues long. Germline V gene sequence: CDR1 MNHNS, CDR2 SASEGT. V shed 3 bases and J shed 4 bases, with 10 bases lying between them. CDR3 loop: CASSDEVFYEQYF. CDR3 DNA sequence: TGTGCCAGCAGTGATGAGGTTTTTTACGAGCAGTACTTC.

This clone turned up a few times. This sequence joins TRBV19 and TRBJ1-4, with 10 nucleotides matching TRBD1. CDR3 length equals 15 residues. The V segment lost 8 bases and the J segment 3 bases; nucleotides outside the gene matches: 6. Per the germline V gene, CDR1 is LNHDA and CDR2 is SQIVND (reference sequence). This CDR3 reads CASEGQGRPNEKLFF. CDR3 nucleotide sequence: TGTGCCAGTGAGGGACAGGGGAGGCCTAATGAAAAACTGTTTTTT.

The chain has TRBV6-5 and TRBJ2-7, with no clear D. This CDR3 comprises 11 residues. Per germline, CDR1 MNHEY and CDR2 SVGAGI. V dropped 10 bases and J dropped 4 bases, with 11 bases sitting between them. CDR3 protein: CAIRISYEQYF. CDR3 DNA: TGTGCCATCAGAATCTCTTACGAGCAGTACTTC.

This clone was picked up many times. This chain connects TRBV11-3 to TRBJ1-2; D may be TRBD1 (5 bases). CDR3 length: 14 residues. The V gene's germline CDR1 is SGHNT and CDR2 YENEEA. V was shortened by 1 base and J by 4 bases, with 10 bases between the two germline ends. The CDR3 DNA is TGTGCCAGCAGCTTAGTGGCCGGGGGCTATGGCTACACCTTC. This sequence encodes CASSLVAGGYGYTF.